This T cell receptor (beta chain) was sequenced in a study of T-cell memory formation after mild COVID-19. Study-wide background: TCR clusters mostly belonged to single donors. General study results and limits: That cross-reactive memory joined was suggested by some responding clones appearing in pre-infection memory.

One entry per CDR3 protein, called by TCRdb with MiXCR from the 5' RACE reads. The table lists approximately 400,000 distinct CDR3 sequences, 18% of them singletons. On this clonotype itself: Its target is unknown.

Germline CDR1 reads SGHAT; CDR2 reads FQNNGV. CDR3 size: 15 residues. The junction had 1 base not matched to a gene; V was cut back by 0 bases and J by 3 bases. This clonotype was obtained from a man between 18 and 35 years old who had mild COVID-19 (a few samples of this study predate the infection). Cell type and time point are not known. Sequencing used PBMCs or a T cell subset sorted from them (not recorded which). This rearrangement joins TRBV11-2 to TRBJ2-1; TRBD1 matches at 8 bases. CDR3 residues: CASSLDGTGYNEQFF. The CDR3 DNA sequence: TGTGCCAGCAGCTTAGATGGGACAGGCTACAATGAGCAGTTCTTC.